A selection of T cell receptor beta chains follows, all from one sample in a study of blood T cell repertoires in COVID-19. Sequenced by immunoSEQ multiplex PCR; TCRdb stores in-frame clones only, minus some. Altogether 200,000 to 250,000 clones are present, roughly 86% being singletons, with the ten largest covering about 3%. The sequenced sample was peripheral blood. The receptors originated from a woman aged 30 to 39 who had recovered from COVID-19. The CDR3 runs from the conserved cysteine through the conserved F or W. The order of the fields is J gene, D gene, V gene, CDR3 protein. A D gene is named only where the DNA matches it firmly.

J: TRBJ2-1; D: TRBD2; V: TRBV11-2; CDR3: CASSLDTGLAGYEQFF
J: TRBJ1-3; D: NA; V: TRBV19; CDR3: CASSIRSYSGNTIYF
J: TRBJ1-1; D: TRBD1; V: TRBV19; CDR3: CASSPDRAVVNTEAFF
J: TRBJ2-2; D: TRBD1; V: TRBV6-5; CDR3: CAARQGSPGELFF
J: TRBJ2-5; D: TRBD2; V: TRBV3-1/TRBV3-2; CDR3: CASSLRGGGETQYF
J: TRBJ1-1; D: NA; V: TRBV4-3; CDR3: CASSQDRAEAFF
J: TRBJ1-3; D: NA; V: TRBV10-3; CDR3: CAISGTDSGNTIYF
J: TRBJ2-7; D: NA; V: TRBV4-2; CDR3: CASSQEHRSSYEQYF
J: TRBJ2-3; D: TRBD2; V: TRBV6-2/TRBV6-3; CDR3: CASSYSSLAGATSTDTQYF
J: TRBJ1-1; D: NA; V: TRBV4-3; CDR3: CASSQDNLNTEAFF
J: TRBJ2-4; D: TRBD1; V: TRBV7-9; CDR3: CASSLVGRGLLVAKNIQYF
J: TRBJ2-7; D: TRBD2; V: TRBV2; CDR3: CASSERASGGTRNEQYF
J: TRBJ2-5; D: TRBD2; V: TRBV7-9; CDR3: CASSSRGGLAKQETQYF
J: TRBJ2-1; D: TRBD1; V: TRBV28; CDR3: CASSPDRGKQFF
J: TRBJ1-5; D: NA; V: TRBV19; CDR3: CASSIRPDQPQHF
J: TRBJ1-5; D: NA; V: TRBV2; CDR3: CASSRERSQPQHF
J: TRBJ1-2; D: TRBD1; V: TRBV19; CDR3: CASSRRDRVGYGYTF
J: TRBJ1-1; D: TRBD1; V: TRBV2; CDR3: CARNRGPNTEAFF
J: TRBJ2-7; D: TRBD2; V: TRBV6-6; CDR3: CASRSSGGRSYEQYF
J: TRBJ1-2; D: NA; V: TRBV25-1; CDR3: CASSELGDYGYTF
J: TRBJ2-3; D: NA; V: TRBV9; CDR3: CASSGDFLTQYF
J: TRBJ2-7; D: TRBD2; V: TRBV10-3; CDR3: CAIRTTSGGAAYEQYF
J: TRBJ2-7; D: TRBD2; V: TRBV5-5; CDR3: CASSLVGLALYEQYF
J: TRBJ1-3; D: TRBD1; V: TRBV5-1; CDR3: CASSMTGVENTIYF
J: TRBJ2-7; D: TRBD2; V: TRBV5-4; CDR3: CASRGEESYEQYF
J: TRBJ2-5; D: TRBD2; V: TRBV11-2; CDR3: CASSSLGGAGETQYF
J: TRBJ1-2; D: TRBD1; V: TRBV12-5; CDR3: CASGLSALTGVDGYTF
J: TRBJ2-3; D: TRBD1; V: TRBV29-1; CDR3: CSVEEGQGHGTDTQYF
J: TRBJ1-2; D: NA; V: TRBV3-1/TRBV3-2; CDR3: CASSQDREWVRGYTF
J: TRBJ1-4; D: NA; V: TRBV6-5; CDR3: CASTLRTGHNEKLFF
J: TRBJ1-1; D: NA; V: TRBV21-1; CDR3: CASSKGGQGNTEAFF
J: TRBJ2-1; D: TRBD2; V: TRBV27; CDR3: CASSSSPGGVNEQFF
J: TRBJ2-5; D: TRBD2; V: TRBV11-2; CDR3: CASSAAGGGGETQYF
J: TRBJ2-7; D: NA; V: TRBV6-5; CDR3: CATGRDTHSYEQYF
J: TRBJ1-2; D: NA; V: TRBV6-5; CDR3: CASSYHRADWGYTF
J: TRBJ2-2; D: TRBD2; V: TRBV6-1; CDR3: CASRTAAGAGELFF
J: TRBJ1-5; D: NA; V: TRBV20-1; CDR3: CSASYLQGNQPQHF
J: TRBJ1-2; D: TRBD1; V: TRBV5-6; CDR3: CASSAGTVSNYGYTF
J: TRBJ2-2; D: NA; V: TRBV9; CDR3: CASSVFWNTGELFF
J: TRBJ2-3; D: NA; V: TRBV7-8; CDR3: CASSLGRTDTQYF
J: TRBJ2-5; D: TRBD1; V: TRBV27; CDR3: CASSLGNRGNQETQYF
J: TRBJ1-2; D: TRBD1; V: TRBV2; CDR3: CASRSKRDRNYGYTF
J: TRBJ2-2; D: NA; V: TRBV2; CDR3: CASRRTDSPGELFF
J: TRBJ1-2; D: NA; V: TRBV7-8; CDR3: CASSAANQGTYGYTF
J: TRBJ2-5; D: TRBD2; V: TRBV19; CDR3: CASSIASGGDGTQYF